Each of the 27 T cell receptor beta chains below was sequenced from the same sample in a study of cytomegalovirus exposure and HLA in healthy donors. A multiplex PCR was run with 60 Vbeta primers and 13 Jbeta primers. TCRdb's copy holds only in-frame clones and misses some; the assay was immunoSEQ multiplex PCR. Of fewer than 150,000 clones in the sample, around 70% were seen once. The source material was PBMCs. The receptors here all came from a man aged 25 to 45 in good health and CMV-seronegative.

This clone counts as medium-sized. Germline is not matched at one junction end, which may reflect a read error. This chain connects TRBV30 to TRBJ2-5, with 9 nucleotides matching TRBD1. The V gene's germline CDR1 is GTSNPN and CDR2 SVGIG (reference sequence). The length of the CDR3 is 16 residues. CDR3 amino acids: CAWSASPGQGKDTQYF. CDR3 DNA: TGTGCCTGGAGTGCCTCACCGGGACAGGGAAAAGACACCCAGTACTTC.

This clone was observed at least ten times. The gene calls are TRBV9 and TRBJ2-3; 9 bases agree with TRBD2. There are 16 residues in the CDR3. V dropped 1 base and J dropped 6; count of bases not matched to a gene: 9. Germline CDR1 and CDR2: SGDLS and YYNGEE. For the CDR3, the DNA is TGTGCCAGCAGCGTAAGCATAGCGGGAGCGGGGGATACGCAGTATTTT. Amino acid sequence: CASSVSIAGAGDTQYF.

V is TRBV30 and J is TRBJ2-7, with D possibly TRBD1 on 6 matching bases. CDR3 length: 14 residues. Germline-derived CDR1 and CDR2 are GTSNPN and SVGIG (reference sequence). Trimming shortened V by 0 bases and J by 3 bases, and 12 bases separated the two germline ends. The CDR3 nucleotides are TGTGCCTGGAGTGTAACAGGGAGCAACTACGAGCAGTACTTC. It encodes CAWSVTGSNYEQYF.

This chain uses TRBV6-5 with TRBJ1-2; 7 bases fit TRBD1. CDR1 is MNHEY, CDR2 SVGAGI, per germline. The V segment lost 4 bases and the J segment 7 bases; nucleotides outside the gene matches: 9. This CDR3 is 14 amino acids long. This CDR3 reads CASSSHTGVIGYTF. CDR3 in DNA: TGTGCCAGCAGTTCCCATACAGGGGTTATTGGCTACACCTTC.

With regard to this clone: The conserved final phenylalanine or tryptophan is absent from the CDR3, which likely points to a read error. The chain uses TRBV30 and TRBJ1-4; D is perhaps TRBD1 (6 bases). The CDR3 has 13 amino acids. V was cut by 3 bases and J by 8 bases, with 13 bases left in between. Looked up from germline, CDR1 is GTSNPN and CDR2 is SVGIG (reference sequence). In DNA, the CDR3 is TGTGCCTGGAGCACAGGGTTTCGGGAAAAACTGTTTGTT. Its protein is CAWSTGFREKLFV.

This chain uses TRBV7-2 with TRBJ2-3; 8 positions agree with TRBD1. J gave up 2 bases and V 1 base, and 5 bases lay outside the gene matches. The CDR3 is 16 amino acids. Looked up from germline, CDR1 is SGHTA and CDR2 is FQGNSA. The CDR3 reads CASSLVGQGFTDTQYF. The CDR3 nucleotides are TGTGCCAGCAGCTTAGTAGGACAGGGATTCACAGATACGCAGTATTTT.

This clone showed up just a few times. The chain joins TRBV5-4 to TRBJ2-7, with 7 nucleotides matching TRBD1. CDR3 size: 14 residues. Looked up from germline, CDR1 is SGHNT and CDR2 is YYREEE (reference sequence). J gave up 2 bases and V 4 bases, and 6 bases lay outside the gene matches. The CDR3 loop reads CASSPRTGPYEQYF. CDR3 DNA: TGTGCCAGCAGCCCTAGGACAGGCCCCTACGAGCAGTACTTC.

The chain uses TRBV11-1 and TRBJ1-1; D possibly corresponds to TRBD1 (5 bases). The germline gives CDR1 SGHAT, CDR2 FQDESV (reference sequence). This CDR3 has 14 residues. V lost 5 bases and J lost 6, with 16 bases in between. CDR3 amino acids: CASSLPRESAEAFF. The CDR3, as DNA: TGTGCCAGCAGCCTTCCCAGGGAATCGGCTGAAGCTTTCTTT.

This clone has ten or more counts. Different DNA sequences within this sample yield the same CDR3. The chain employs TRBV28 and TRBJ2-6; D remains ambiguous. The length of the CDR3 is 14 residues. Germline CDR1 reads MDHEN; CDR2 reads SYDVKM. V lost 6 bases, J lost 0 bases, and 6 bases lay in between. In nucleotides, the CDR3 is TGTGCCAGCAGGGGCAGCTCTGGGGCCAACGTCCTGACTTTC. Protein product: CASRGSSGANVLTF.

This clone was counted a single time. This chain uses TRBV21-1 with TRBJ2-5; the table gives TRBD2 as D, unverified against the DNA. TRBV21-1 constitutes a pseudogene. The CDR3 totals 15 residues. CDR3 sequence reads: CASSRLAGLRETQYF. The CDR3 nucleotides are TGTGCCAGCAGCAGGTTAGCGGGATTGCGAGAGACCCAGTACTTC.

This chain links TRBV9 with TRBJ2-1, with D maybe TRBD2 (6 bases). Germline assignment: CDR1 SGDLS and CDR2 YYNGEE. The CDR3 is made up of 15 amino acids. V was clipped by 3 bases and J by 6 bases, with 16 bases between them. CDR3: CASSAGTSTSNEQFF. The CDR3 DNA is TGTGCCAGCAGCGCCGGGACTTCTACTTCCAATGAGCAGTTCTTC.

This chain uses TRBV4-1 with TRBJ1-5; D perhaps matches TRBD1 (5 bases). This CDR3 comprises 14 residues. The ends were cut back, 0 bases at V and 7 bases at J, with 10 bases in the middle. CDR1 and CDR2 from the germline V gene are MGHRA and YSYEKL. The CDR3 DNA reads TGCGCCAGCAGCCAAGAGCAGGGTCGGCAGCCCCAGCATTTT. Amino acid sequence: CASSQEQGRQPQHF.

The V gene is TRBV9, the J gene TRBJ1-2, with 7 nucleotides matching TRBD1. Germline-derived CDR1 and CDR2 are SGDLS and YYNGEE. After removal of 3 bases from V and 8 bases from J, the junction contained 10 bases not matched to a gene. The CDR3 length is 14 residues. The DNA of the CDR3 is TGTGCCAGCAGCGAGACGAGGGGGCCTATGGGCTACACCTTC. Translated: CASSETRGPMGYTF.

The gene calls are TRBV6-6 and TRBJ2-2, with 10 bases matching TRBD2. CDR3 length: 15 amino acids. Looked up from germline, CDR1 is MNHNY and CDR2 is SVGAGI (reference sequence). Unmatched junction bases numbered 5, after V lost 5 bases and J lost 5 bases. The CDR3 loop reads CASSTTSGETGELFF. In DNA form, the CDR3 reads TGTGCCAGCAGTACAACTAGCGGGGAAACCGGGGAGCTGTTTTTT.

The chain joins TRBV5-1 to TRBJ1-2, with D possibly being TRBD1 (5 bases). V gave up 0 bases and J gave up 4 bases, with 7 bases separating them. From germline, CDR1 is SGHRS and CDR2 YFSETQ. This CDR3 is 13 amino acids long. CDR3 DNA: TGCGCCAGCAGCTTGGTGGGGGGCTATGGCTACACCTTC. This encodes CASSLVGGYGYTF.

The V gene is TRBV29-1, the J gene TRBJ1-2; tentatively, D is TRBD1 (5 bases). CDR1 SQVTM and CDR2 ANQGSEA come from the germline V gene. The V and J ends lost 3 bases and 6 bases respectively, with 14 bases between them. This CDR3 region has 13 residues. For the CDR3, the DNA is TGCAGCGTTGAGGTGGGGGGAGGTCATGGCTACACCTTC. Protein sequence: CSVEVGGGHGYTF.

The rearrangement joins TRBV11-2 to TRBJ2-3; TRBD2 is a possible D gene (6 bases). CDR1 and CDR2 from the germline V gene are SGHAT and FQNNGV. V was shortened by 3 bases and J by 6 bases, with 13 bases between the two germline ends. This CDR3 has 14 residues. The CDR3 sequence is CASSFYSGPDTQYF. As DNA, the CDR3 is TGTGCCAGCAGCTTCTATAGCGGCCCGGATACGCAGTATTTT.

The J gene is TRBJ1-2, the V gene TRBV6-5; TRBD1 aligns across 7 bases. The V segment lost 2 bases and the J segment 0 bases; nucleotides outside the gene matches: 3. Germline loops: CDR1 MNHEY, CDR2 SVGAGI. There are 15 residues in the CDR3. The CDR3 region has the DNA TGTGCCAGCAGTTACACGACAGGGACTAACTATGGCTACACCTTC. Its translation is CASSYTTGTNYGYTF.

This sequence joins TRBV6-1 and TRBJ2-1; 10 bases line up with TRBD1. CDR1 is MNHNS, CDR2 SASEGT, per germline. The CDR3 totals 13 residues. Trimming took 10 bases from V and 7 from J; bases not matched to a gene: 7. The CDR3 coding sequence is TGTGCCACTAGGGGACAGGGGCTGAATGAGCAGTTCTTC. Its translation is CATRGQGLNEQFF.

The gene calls are TRBV5-1 and TRBJ2-7, with TRBD2 matching 12 bases. This CDR3 region has 14 residues. Looked up from germline, CDR1 is SGHRS and CDR2 is YFSETQ. Trimming at V came to 7 bases and at J to 1 base, leaving 3 bases not matched to a gene. This chain's CDR3 is CASGTSGRSYEQYF. The CDR3 nucleotides read TGCGCCAGCGGTACTAGCGGGAGGTCCTACGAGCAGTACTTC.

The chain joins TRBV29-1 to TRBJ2-5; D is ambiguous. Per germline, CDR1 SQVTM and CDR2 ANQGSEA. V gave up 4 bases and J gave up 11 bases, with 17 bases separating them. This CDR3 is built from 12 residues. The CDR3 protein is CSVGAESREQYF. As DNA, the CDR3 is TGCAGCGTTGGGGCAGAGTCTCGAGAGCAGTACTTC.

The chain has TRBV6-5 and TRBJ2-3; 7 bases align to TRBD1. V trimming: 10 bases; J trimming: 2 bases; junction bases outside the gene matches: 6. Germline-derived CDR1 and CDR2 are MNHEY and SVGAGI. The CDR3 contains 13 residues. CDR3 nucleotides: TGTGCCACCAGCACAGGGGCCACAGATACGCAGTATTTT. This encodes CATSTGATDTQYF.

The V and J genes are TRBV30 and TRBJ1-4, with 10 nucleotides matching TRBD1. The CDR3 is made up of 16 amino acids. Per germline, CDR1 GTSNPN and CDR2 SVGIG (reference sequence). Trimming took 2 bases from V and 5 from J; bases not matched to a gene: 8. The CDR3 protein is CAWSPPPGQGNEKLFF. DNA of the CDR3: TGTGCCTGGAGTCCACCACCGGGACAGGGGAATGAAAAACTGTTTTTT.

V gene TRBV7-9 combines with J gene TRBJ2-1; TRBD1 is a possible D gene (6 bases). V lost 10 bases and J lost 0, with 16 bases in between. This CDR3 region has 15 residues. Germline values: CDR1 SEHNR, CDR2 FQNEAQ (reference sequence). The CDR3 protein is CATQDGTRSYNEQFF. In DNA form, the CDR3 reads TGTGCCACCCAAGATGGGACACGCTCCTACAATGAGCAGTTCTTC.

The rearrangement links TRBV29-1 to TRBJ2-2, with unresolved D. Germline V gives CDR1 SQVTM, CDR2 ANQGSEA. There are 14 residues in the CDR3. The V end lost 5 bases, the J end lost 0 bases, and 10 bases lay between the germline ends. This chain's CDR3 is CSVQENSNTGELFF. The CDR3 DNA is TGCAGCGTTCAGGAAAATTCGAACACCGGGGAGCTGTTTTTT.

This sequence joins TRBV5-1 and TRBJ2-5; 9 positions match TRBD1. The germline V gene has CDR1 SGHRS and CDR2 YFSETQ. Germline trimming cut 4 bases from V and 0 bases from J; bases unmatched to any gene: 4. This CDR3 comprises 15 residues. The CDR3, as DNA: TGCGCCAGCAGCCAGACAGGGGGAAACCAAGAGACCCAGTACTTC. Residues: CASSQTGGNQETQYF.

A remark on this clone: The sample contains more than one DNA sequence encoding this CDR3. V and J are TRBV28 and TRBJ2-5; D gene ambiguous. V lost 6 bases, J lost 4 bases, and 6 bases lay in between. Germline V CDR1 and CDR2: MDHEN, SYDVKM. The CDR3 covers 11 residues. Here the CDR3 DNA reads TGTGCCAGCAGCCTACGAGAGACCCAGTACTTC. This encodes CASSLRETQYF.